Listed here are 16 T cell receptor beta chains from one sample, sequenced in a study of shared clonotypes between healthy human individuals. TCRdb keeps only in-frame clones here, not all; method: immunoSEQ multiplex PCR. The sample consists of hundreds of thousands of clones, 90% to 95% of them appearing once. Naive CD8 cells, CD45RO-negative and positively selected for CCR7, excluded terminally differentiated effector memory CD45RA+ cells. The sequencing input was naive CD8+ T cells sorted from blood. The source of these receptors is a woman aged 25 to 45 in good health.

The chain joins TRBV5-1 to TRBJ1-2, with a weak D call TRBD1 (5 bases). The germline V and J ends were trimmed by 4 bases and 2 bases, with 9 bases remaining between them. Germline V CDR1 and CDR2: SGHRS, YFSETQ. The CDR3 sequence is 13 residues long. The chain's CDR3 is CASSPGGNYGYTF. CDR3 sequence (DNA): TGCGCCAGCAGCCCGGGGGGGAACTATGGCTACACCTTC.

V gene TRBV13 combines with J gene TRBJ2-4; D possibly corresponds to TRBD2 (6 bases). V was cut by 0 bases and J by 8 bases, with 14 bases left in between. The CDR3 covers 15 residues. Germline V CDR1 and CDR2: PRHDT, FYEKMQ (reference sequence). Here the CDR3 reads CASSLGHGSGYIQYF. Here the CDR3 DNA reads TGTGCCAGCAGCTTAGGCCACGGGAGTGGGTACATTCAGTACTTC.

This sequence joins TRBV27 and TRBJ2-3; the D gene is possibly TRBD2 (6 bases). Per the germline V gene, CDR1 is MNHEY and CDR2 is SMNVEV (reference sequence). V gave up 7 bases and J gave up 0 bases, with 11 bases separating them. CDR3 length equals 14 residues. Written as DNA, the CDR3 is TGTGCCAGCACTAGCGCCACTAGCACAGATACGCAGTATTTT. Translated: CASTSATSTDTQYF.

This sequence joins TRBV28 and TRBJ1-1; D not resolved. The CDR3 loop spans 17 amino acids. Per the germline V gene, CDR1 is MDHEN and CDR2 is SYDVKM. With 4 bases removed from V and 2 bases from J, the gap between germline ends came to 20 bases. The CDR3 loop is CASSSPSKLHKNTEAFF. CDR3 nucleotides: TGTGCCAGCAGTTCCCCCAGCAAACTCCACAAAAACACTGAAGCTTTCTTT.

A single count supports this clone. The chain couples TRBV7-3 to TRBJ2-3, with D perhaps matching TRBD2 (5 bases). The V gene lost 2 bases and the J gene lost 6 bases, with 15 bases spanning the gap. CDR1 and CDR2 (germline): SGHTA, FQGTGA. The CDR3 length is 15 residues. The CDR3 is CASSLSATSLDTQYF. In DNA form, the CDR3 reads TGTGCCAGCAGCTTATCGGCAACTAGTTTGGATACGCAGTATTTT.

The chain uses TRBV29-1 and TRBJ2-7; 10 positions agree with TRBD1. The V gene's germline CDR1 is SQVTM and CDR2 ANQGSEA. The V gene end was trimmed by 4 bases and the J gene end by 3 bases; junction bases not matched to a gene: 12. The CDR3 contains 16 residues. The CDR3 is CSVAGTGAPPIYEQYF. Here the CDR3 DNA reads TGCAGCGTTGCCGGGACAGGGGCACCACCCATCTACGAGCAGTACTTC.

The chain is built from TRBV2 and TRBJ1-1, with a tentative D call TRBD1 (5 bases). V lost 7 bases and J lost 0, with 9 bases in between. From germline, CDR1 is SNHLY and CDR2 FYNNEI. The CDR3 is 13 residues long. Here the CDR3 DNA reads TGTGCCAGCACCGCGACAGTGAACACTGAAGCTTTCTTT. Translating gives CASTATVNTEAFF.

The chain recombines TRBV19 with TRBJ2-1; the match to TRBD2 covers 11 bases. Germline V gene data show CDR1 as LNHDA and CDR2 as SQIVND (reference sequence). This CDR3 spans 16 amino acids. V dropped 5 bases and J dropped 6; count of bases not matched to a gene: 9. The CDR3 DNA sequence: TGTGCCAGTAGTGTATTACTAGCGGGAGCTCTCAATGAGCAGTTCTTC. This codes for CASSVLLAGALNEQFF.

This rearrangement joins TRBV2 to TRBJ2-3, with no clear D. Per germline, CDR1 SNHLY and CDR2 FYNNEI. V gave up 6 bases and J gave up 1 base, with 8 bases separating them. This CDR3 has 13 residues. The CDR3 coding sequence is TGTGCCAGCAGGGGAATGGGCACAGATACGCAGTATTTT. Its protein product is CASRGMGTDTQYF. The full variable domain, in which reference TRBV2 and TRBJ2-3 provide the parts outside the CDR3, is EPEVTQTPSHQVTQMGQEVILRCVPISNHLYFYWYRQILGQKVEFLVSFYNNEISEKSEIFDDQFSVERPDGSNFTLKIRSTKLEDSAMYFCASRGMGTDTQYFGPGTRLTVL.

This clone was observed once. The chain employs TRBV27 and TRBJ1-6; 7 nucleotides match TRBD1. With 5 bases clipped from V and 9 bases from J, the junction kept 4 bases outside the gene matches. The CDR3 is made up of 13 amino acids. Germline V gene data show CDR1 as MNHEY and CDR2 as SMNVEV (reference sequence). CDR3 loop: CASSQGVGSPLHF. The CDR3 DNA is TGTGCCAGCAGTCAGGGGGTGGGTTCACCCCTCCACTTT.

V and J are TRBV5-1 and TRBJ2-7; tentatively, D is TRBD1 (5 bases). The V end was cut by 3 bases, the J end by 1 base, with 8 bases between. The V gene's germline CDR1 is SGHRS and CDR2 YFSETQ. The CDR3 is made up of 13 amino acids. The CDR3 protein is CASSSDTSYEQYF. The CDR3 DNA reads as TGCGCCAGCAGCTCGGACACGTCCTACGAGCAGTACTTC. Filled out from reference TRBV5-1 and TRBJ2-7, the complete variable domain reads KAGVTQTPRYLIKTRGQQVTLSCSPISGHRSVSWYQQTPGQGLQFLFEYFSETQRNKGNFPGRFSGRQFSNSRSEMNVSTLELGDSALYLCASSSDTSYEQYFGPGTRLTVT.

CDR3 sequence: CASSLDRLVYEQYF. CDR3 nucleotides: TGTGCCAGCAGCCTCGACAGGCTGGTCTACGAGCAGTACTTC. The chain links TRBV5-5 to TRBJ2-7; D is perhaps TRBD1 (6 bases). Germline lookup yields CDR1 SGHKS and CDR2 YYEKEE (reference sequence). V shed 4 bases and J shed 3 bases, with 14 bases lying between them. The CDR3 is 14 amino acids.

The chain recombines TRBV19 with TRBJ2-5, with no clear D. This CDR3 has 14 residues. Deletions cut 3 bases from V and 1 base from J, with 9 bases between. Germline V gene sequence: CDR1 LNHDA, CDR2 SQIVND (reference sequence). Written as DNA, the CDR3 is TGTGCCAGTAGTATGTCGGATAGCCAAGAGACCCAGTACTTC. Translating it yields CASSMSDSQETQYF.

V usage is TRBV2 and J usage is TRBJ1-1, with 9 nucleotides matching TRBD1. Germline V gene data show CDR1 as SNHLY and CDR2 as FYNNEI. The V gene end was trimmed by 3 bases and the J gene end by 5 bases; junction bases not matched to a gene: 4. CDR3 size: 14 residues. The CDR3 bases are TGTGCCAGCAGTGACCGGGACAGGGTTACTGAAGCTTTCTTT. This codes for CASSDRDRVTEAFF.

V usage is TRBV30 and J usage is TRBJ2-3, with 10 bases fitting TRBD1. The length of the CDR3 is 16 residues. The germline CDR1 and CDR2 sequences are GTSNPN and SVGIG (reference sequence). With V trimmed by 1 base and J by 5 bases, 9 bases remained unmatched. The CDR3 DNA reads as TGTGCCTGGAGTGGGTTCGGGACAGGGGAAGTAGATACGCAGTATTTT. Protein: CAWSGFGTGEVDTQYF.

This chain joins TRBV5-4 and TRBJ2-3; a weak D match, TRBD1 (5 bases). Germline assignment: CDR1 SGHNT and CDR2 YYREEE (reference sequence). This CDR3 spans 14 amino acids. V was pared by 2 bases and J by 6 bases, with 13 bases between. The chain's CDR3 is CASSFPGNADTQYF. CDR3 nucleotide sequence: TGTGCCAGCAGCTTTCCAGGGAACGCGGATACGCAGTATTTT.